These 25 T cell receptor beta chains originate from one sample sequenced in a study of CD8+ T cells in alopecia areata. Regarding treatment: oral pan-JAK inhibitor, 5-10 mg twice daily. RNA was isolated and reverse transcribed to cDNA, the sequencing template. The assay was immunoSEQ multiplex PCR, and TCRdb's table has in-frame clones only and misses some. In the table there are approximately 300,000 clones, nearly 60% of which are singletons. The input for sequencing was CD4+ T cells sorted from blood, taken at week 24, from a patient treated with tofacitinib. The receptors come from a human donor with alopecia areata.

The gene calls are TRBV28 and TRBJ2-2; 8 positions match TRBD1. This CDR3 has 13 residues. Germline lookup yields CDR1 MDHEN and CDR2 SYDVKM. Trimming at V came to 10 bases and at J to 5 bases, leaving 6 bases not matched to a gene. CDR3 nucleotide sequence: TGTGCCACGGACAGGGTGGATACCGGGGAGCTGTTTTTT. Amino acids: CATDRVDTGELFF.

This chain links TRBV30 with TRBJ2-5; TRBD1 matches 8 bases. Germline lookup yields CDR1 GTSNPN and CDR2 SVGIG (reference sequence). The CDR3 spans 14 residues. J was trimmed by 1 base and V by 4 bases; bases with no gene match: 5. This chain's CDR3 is CAWTPGQGQETQYF. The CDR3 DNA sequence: TGTGCCTGGACTCCTGGACAGGGCCAAGAGACCCAGTACTTC.

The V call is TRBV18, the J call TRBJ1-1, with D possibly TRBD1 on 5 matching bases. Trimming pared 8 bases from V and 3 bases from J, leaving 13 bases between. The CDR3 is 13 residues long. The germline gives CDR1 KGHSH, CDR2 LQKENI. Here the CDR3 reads CASTGSRDTEAFF. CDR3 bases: TGTGCCAGCACGGGGTCCAGGGACACTGAAGCTTTCTTT. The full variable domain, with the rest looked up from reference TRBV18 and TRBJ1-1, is NAGVMQNPRHLVRRRGQEARLRCSPMKGHSHVYWYRQLPEEGLKFMVYLQKENIIDESGMPKERFSAEFPKEGPSILRIQQVVRGDSAAYFCASTGSRDTEAFFGQGTRLTVV.

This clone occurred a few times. CDR3 sequence reads: CASSSGQGKTEAFF. The CDR3 DNA reads as TGCGCCAGCAGCTCTGGACAGGGAAAGACTGAAGCTTTCTTT. This chain connects TRBV5-1 to TRBJ1-1, with 8 bases aligning to TRBD1. The length of the CDR3 is 14 residues. The V gene end was trimmed by 3 bases and the J gene end by 5 bases; junction bases not matched to a gene: 6. CDR1 is SGHRS and CDR2 is YFSETQ in the germline V gene.

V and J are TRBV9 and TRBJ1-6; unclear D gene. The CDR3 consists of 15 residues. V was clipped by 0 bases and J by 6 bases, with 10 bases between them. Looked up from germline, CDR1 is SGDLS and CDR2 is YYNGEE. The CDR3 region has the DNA TGTGCCAGCAGCGTAGAATCCACCTTTAATTCACCCCTCCACTTT. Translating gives CASSVESTFNSPLHF.

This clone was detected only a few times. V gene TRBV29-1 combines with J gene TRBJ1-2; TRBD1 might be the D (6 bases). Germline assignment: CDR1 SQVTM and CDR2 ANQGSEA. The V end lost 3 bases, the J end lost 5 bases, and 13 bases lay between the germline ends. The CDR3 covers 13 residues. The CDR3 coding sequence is TGCAGCGTTGACGGCAGGGGAGGATATGGCTACACCTTC. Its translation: CSVDGRGGYGYTF.

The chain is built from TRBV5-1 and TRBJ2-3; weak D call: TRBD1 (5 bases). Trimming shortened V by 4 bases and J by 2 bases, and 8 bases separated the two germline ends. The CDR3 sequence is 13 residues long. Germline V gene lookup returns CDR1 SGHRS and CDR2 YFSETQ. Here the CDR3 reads CASSQGSTDTQYF. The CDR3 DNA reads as TGCGCCAGCAGCCAGGGCTCCACAGATACGCAGTATTTT.

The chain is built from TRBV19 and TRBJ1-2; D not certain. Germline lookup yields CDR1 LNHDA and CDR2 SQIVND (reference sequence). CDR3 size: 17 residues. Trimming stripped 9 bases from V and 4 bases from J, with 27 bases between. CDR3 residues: CASRFRSVTDPIYGYTF. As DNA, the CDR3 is TGTGCCAGCCGTTTTAGGAGCGTAACAGATCCTATCTATGGCTACACCTTC.

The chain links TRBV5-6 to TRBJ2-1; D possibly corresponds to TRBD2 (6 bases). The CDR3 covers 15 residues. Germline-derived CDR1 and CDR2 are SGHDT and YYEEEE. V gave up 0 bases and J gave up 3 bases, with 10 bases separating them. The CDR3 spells CASSLVPGGYNEQFF. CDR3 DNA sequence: TGTGCCAGCAGCTTGGTACCCGGGGGCTACAATGAGCAGTTCTTC.

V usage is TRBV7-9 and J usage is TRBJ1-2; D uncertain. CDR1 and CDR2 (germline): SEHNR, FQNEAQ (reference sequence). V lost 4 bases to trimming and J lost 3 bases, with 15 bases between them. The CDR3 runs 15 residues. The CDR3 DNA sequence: TGTGCCAGCAGCTCGCTGTCCGGGTCCGACTATGGCTACACCTTC. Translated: CASSSLSGSDYGYTF. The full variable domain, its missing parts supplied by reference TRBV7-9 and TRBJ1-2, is DTGVSQNPRHKITKRGQNVTFRCDPISEHNRLYWYRQTLGQGPEFLTYFQNEAQLEKSRLLSDRFSAERPKGSFSTLEIQRTEQGDSAMYLCASSSLSGSDYGYTFGSGTRLTVV.

Here the CDR3 DNA reads TGTGCCAGCAGCTTAGCTGGGGGGCGGACAGATACGCAGTATTTT. This sequence encodes CASSLAGGRTDTQYF. The chain links TRBV11-2 to TRBJ2-3, with D possibly being TRBD1 or TRBD2 (6 bases each). The CDR3 has 15 residues. Germline-derived CDR1 and CDR2 are SGHAT and FQNNGV. The V end was cut by 1 base, the J end by 3 bases, with 11 bases between.

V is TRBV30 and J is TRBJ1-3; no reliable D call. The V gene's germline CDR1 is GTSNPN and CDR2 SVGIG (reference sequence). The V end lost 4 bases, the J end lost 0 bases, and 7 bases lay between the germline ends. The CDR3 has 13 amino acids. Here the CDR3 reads CAWNVPSGNTIYF. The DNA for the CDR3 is TGTGCCTGGAACGTCCCCTCTGGAAACACCATATATTTT.

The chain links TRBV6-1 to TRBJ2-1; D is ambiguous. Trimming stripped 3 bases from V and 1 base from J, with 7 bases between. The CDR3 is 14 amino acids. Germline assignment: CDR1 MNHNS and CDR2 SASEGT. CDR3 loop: CASSEATSYNEQFF. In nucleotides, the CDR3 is TGTGCCAGCAGTGAGGCGACTTCCTACAATGAGCAGTTCTTC.

Written as DNA, the CDR3 is TGCGCCAGCAGCCAAGAAGGAACAGGAAATGAAAAACTGTTTTTT. Its protein product is CASSQEGTGNEKLFF. The chain carries TRBV4-3 and TRBJ1-4; possibly TRBD1 for D (5 bases). The CDR3 loop spans 15 amino acids. V lost 0 bases and J lost 5, with 10 bases in between. Germline assignment: CDR1 LGHNA and CDR2 YSLEER.

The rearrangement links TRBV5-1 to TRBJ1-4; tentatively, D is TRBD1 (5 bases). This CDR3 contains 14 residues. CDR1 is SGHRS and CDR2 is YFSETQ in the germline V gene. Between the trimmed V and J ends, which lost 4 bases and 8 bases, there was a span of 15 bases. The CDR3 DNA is TGCGCCAGCAGCCCGGGGCCCATTTTGGAAAAACTGTTTTTT. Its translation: CASSPGPILEKLFF.

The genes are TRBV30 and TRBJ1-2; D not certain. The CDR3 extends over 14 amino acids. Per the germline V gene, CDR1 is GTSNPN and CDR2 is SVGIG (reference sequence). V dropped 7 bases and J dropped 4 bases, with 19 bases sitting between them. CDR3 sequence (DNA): TGTGCCTTCACATCCAGGTTTTGGGGCTATGGCTACACCTTC. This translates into CAFTSRFWGYGYTF. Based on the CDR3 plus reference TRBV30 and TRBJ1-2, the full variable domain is SQTIHQWPATLVQPVGSPLSLECTVEGTSNPNLYWYRQAAGRGLQLLFYSVGIGQISSEVPQNLSASRPQDRQFILSSKKLLLSDSGFYLCAFTSRFWGYGYTFGSGTRLTVV.

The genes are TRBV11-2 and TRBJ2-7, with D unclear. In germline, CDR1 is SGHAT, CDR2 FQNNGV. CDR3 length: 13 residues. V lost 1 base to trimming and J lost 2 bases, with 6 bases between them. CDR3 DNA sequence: TGTGCCAGCAGCTTAGGCAGAGCCTACGAGCAGTACTTC. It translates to CASSLGRAYEQYF.

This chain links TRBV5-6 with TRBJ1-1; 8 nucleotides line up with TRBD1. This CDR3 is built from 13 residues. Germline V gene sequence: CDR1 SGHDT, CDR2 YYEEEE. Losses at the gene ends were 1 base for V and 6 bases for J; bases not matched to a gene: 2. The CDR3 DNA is TGTGCCAGCAGCTTGTACAGGGGGGCTGAAGCTTTCTTT. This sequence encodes CASSLYRGAEAFF.

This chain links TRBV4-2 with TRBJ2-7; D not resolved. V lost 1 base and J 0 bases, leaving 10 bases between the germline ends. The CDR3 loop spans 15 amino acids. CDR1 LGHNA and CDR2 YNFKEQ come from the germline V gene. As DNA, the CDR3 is TGTGCCAGCAGCCAAGGTCCACGGAGCTCCTACGAGCAGTACTTC. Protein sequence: CASSQGPRSSYEQYF.

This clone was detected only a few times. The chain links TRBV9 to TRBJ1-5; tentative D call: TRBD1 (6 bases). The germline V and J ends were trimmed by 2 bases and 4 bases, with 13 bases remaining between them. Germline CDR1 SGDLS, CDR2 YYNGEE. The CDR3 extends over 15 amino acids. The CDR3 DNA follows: TGTGCCAGCAGCGTCTCGGGACACAAGAATCAGCCCCAGCATTTT. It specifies CASSVSGHKNQPQHF.

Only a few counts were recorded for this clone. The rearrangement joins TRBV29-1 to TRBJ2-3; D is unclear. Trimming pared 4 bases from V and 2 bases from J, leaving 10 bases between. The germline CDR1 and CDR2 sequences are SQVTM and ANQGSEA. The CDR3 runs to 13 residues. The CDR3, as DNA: TGCAGCGTTGGGTCTAGGGCCACAGATACGCAGTATTTT. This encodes CSVGSRATDTQYF.

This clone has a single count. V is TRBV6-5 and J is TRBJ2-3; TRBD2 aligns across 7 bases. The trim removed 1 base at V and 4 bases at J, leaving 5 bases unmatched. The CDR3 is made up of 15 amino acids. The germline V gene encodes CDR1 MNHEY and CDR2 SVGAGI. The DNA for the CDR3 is TGTGCCAGCAGTTACTTATCGACTAGCTCAGATACGCAGTATTTT. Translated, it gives CASSYLSTSSDTQYF.

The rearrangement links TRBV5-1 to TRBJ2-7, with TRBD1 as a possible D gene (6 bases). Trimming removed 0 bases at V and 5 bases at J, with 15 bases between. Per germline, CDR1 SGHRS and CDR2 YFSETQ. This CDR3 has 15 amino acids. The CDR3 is CASSLGKTGVHEQYF. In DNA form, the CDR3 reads TGCGCCAGCAGCTTGGGTAAGACAGGAGTTCACGAGCAGTACTTC.

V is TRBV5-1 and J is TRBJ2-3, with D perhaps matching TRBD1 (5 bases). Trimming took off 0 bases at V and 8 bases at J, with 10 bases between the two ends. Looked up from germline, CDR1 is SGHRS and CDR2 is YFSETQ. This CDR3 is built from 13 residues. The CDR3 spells CASSLEWQGTQYF. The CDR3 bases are TGCGCCAGCAGCTTGGAATGGCAGGGTACGCAGTATTTT.

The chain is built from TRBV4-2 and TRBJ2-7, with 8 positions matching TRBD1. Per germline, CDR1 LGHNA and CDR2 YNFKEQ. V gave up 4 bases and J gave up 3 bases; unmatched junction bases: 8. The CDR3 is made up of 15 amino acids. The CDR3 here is CASSLSGQEIYEQYF. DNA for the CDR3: TGTGCCAGCAGCCTATCGGGACAGGAGATCTACGAGCAGTACTTC.